This TCR beta chain was sequenced during a study of blood T cell repertoires in COVID-19. Study background: Sample material is recorded as cDNA or gDNA derived from T cells, B-cell-depleted T cells, or PBMCs.

Profiling relied on immunoSEQ multiplex PCR, and the TCRdb table lists in-frame clones only, not all of them. The sample carries 110,000 to 150,000 clones, roughly 89% recorded once. CDR3 size: 13 residues. Germline V gene data show CDR1 as SGHRS and CDR2 as YFSETQ. Trimming removed 3 bases at V and 4 bases at J, with 10 bases between. Symptom resolution, clearance, or two negative PCRs marked the recovered donors of Cohort 3. V gene TRBV5-1 combines with J gene TRBJ2-5, with TRBD1 as a possible D gene (6 bases). Sequenced: PBMCs or T cells enriched from blood (not recorded which). This receptor was obtained from a man aged 50 to 60 who had recovered from COVID-19. The CDR3 sequence is CASSSQGRETQYF. The CDR3 DNA reads TGCGCCAGCAGCTCACAGGGCCGAGAGACCCAGTACTTC.